This is a list of T cell receptor beta chains from one sample in a study of shared clonotypes between healthy human individuals. The assay was immunoSEQ multiplex PCR, and TCRdb's table has in-frame clones only and misses some. The sample includes some 2,400,000 clones, roughly 95% of them seen just once. Sequencing input: naive CD4+ T cells sorted from blood. The receptors derive from a man younger than 30 in good health. The CDR3 runs from the conserved cysteine through the conserved F or W. D genes are given only for firm matches. Some rows have no size entry. The others give once, few or many, or a class for an expanded clone.

V gene	clone size	D gene	J gene	CDR3 protein	CDR3 DNA
TRBV18	-	TRBD1	TRBJ2-1	CASSPGQERNEQFF	TGTGCCAGCTCACCGGGACAGGAACGCAATGAGCAGTTCTTC
TRBV10-3	-	-	TRBJ2-3	CAIRATEPDTQYF	TGTGCCATCAGGGCGACTGAGCCAGATACGCAGTATTTT
TRBV7-6	-	-	TRBJ1-1	CASSLGPGDPLNTEAFF	TGTGCCAGCAGCTTAGGTCCCGGGGACCCTTTGAACACTGAAGCTTTCTTT
TRBV7-2	-	TRBD2	TRBJ2-7	CASSRGLDYEQYF	TGTGCCAGCAGCCGCGGACTAGACTACGAGCAGTACTTC
TRBV7-9	-	-	TRBJ2-2	CASSPLLPGELFF	TGTGCCAGCAGTCCTCTCCTCCCCGGGGAGCTGTTTTTT
TRBV11-1	once	-	TRBJ2-7	CASSLAPNNYEQYF	TGTGCCAGCAGCTTAGCGCCGAATAACTACGAGCAGTACTTC
TRBV5-1	-	TRBD2	TRBJ2-3	CASRLAGDFTDTQYF	TGCGCCAGCCGACTAGCGGGGGACTTCACAGATACGCAGTATTTT
TRBV18	few	-	TRBJ1-6	CASSPAQGSSPLHF	TGTGCCAGCTCACCGGCACAGGGTAGTTCACCCCTCCACTTT
TRBV6-5	-	TRBD2	TRBJ2-5	CASSPSGGWQETQYF	TGTGCCAGCAGTCCTAGCGGGGGTTGGCAAGAGACCCAGTACTTC
TRBV18	-	TRBD1	TRBJ2-7	CASSPSGTGGFEQYF	TGTGCCAGCTCACCTTCCGGGACAGGGGGCTTCGAGCAGTACTTC
TRBV7-2	-	-	TRBJ2-2	CASSPAGQLNTGELFF	TGTGCCAGCAGCCCGGCGGGACAGCTGAACACCGGGGAGCTGTTTTTT
TRBV6-1	-	TRBD1	TRBJ1-2	CASITGGINYGYTF	TGTGCCAGCATTACAGGGGGGATTAACTATGGCTACACCTTC
TRBV5-1	-	-	TRBJ2-1	CASSLSQTYNEQFF	TGCGCCAGCAGCTTGTCACAGACCTACAATGAGCAGTTCTTC
TRBV30	-	-	TRBJ1-3	CAWSLNLGNTIYF	TGTGCCTGGAGTCTGAATCTTGGAAACACCATATATTTT
TRBV11-2	-	-	TRBJ1-6	CASSLAQRSSPLHF	TGTGCCAGCAGCTTGGCTCAAAGGAGTTCACCCCTCCACTTT
TRBV10-3	-	TRBD1	TRBJ2-3	CATRDRTSTDTQYF	TGTGCCACCCGGGACAGGACAAGTACAGATACGCAGTATTTT
TRBV7-2	-	-	TRBJ2-7	CASSLLRGYEQYF	TGTGCCAGCAGCTTACTACGGGGGTACGAGCAGTACTTC
TRBV4-3	-	TRBD2	TRBJ2-3	CASSQEGSGGRTDTQYF	TGCGCCAGCAGCCAAGAGGGGTCAGGCGGGAGGACAGATACGCAGTATTTT
TRBV5-6	-	-	TRBJ1-5	CASSLSGVNQPQHF	TGTGCCAGCAGCTTGTCGGGAGTTAATCAGCCCCAGCATTTT
TRBV30	-	-	TRBJ1-3	CAWSVGIGNTIYF	TGTGCCTGGAGTGTTGGGATCGGAAACACCATATATTTT
TRBV19	-	-	TRBJ1-5	CASTPRQAEIYSNQPQHF	TGTGCCAGTACCCCCCGACAGGCAGAAATATATAGCAATCAGCCCCAGCATTTT
TRBV18	-	-	TRBJ2-2	CASSPKDSNTGELFF	TGTGCCAGCTCACCCAAGGACTCGAACACCGGGGAGCTGTTTTTT
TRBV15	-	-	TRBJ2-7	CATSRDSTGTYEQYF	TGTGCCACCAGCAGAGATAGTACAGGTACCTACGAGCAGTACTTC
TRBV10-1	-	-	TRBJ2-3	CASSDYRNTQYF	TGCGCCAGCAGTGACTACAGAAATACGCAGTATTTT
TRBV7-5	-	-	TRBJ2-1	CARSLWGLGPLCYNEQFF	TGTGCCAGAAGCCTATGGGGACTAGGTCCCCTCTGCTACAATGAGCAGTTCTTC
TRBV5-1	-	-	TRBJ2-7	CASSKDTYEQYF	TGCGCCAGCAGCAAGGACACCTACGAGCAGTACTTC
TRBV6-1	-	-	TRBJ1-2	CASSDIGGYGYTF	TGTGCCAGCAGTGATATTGGGGGTTATGGCTACACCTTC
TRBV5-4	-	-	TRBJ2-5	CASSLDPPSQLYQETQYF	TGTGCCAGCAGCTTGGACCCACCTAGCCAACTGTACCAAGAGACCCAGTACTTC
TRBV7-2	-	TRBD2	TRBJ2-3	CASSSGTSGNTDTQYF	TGTGCCAGCAGCTCAGGGACTAGCGGGAACACAGATACGCAGTATTTT
TRBV9	-	TRBD2	TRBJ2-1	CASSVATTSDHEQFF	TGTGCCAGCAGCGTAGCTACGACTAGCGACCATGAGCAGTTCTTC
TRBV4-1	-	-	TRBJ1-6	CASSQETRSNSPLHF	TGCGCCAGCAGCCAAGAGACCAGGTCTAATTCACCCCTCCACTTT
TRBV7-2	-	-	TRBJ2-7	CASSLTAFGATYEQYF	TGTGCCAGCAGCTTAACGGCCTTTGGGGCGACCTACGAGCAGTACTTC
TRBV6-1	-	-	TRBJ1-5	CASSQAYSNQPQHF	TGTGCCAGCAGTCAGGCGTATAGCAATCAGCCCCAGCATTTT
TRBV6-5	-	TRBD1	TRBJ1-6	CASSYSGTGGSPLHF	TGTGCCAGCAGTTACTCCGGGACAGGGGGATCACCCCTCCACTTT
TRBV4-1	-	-	TRBJ1-1	CASSQDSAEAFF	TGCGCCAGCAGCCAAGATAGCGCTGAAGCTTTCTTT
TRBV7-8	-	-	TRBJ1-1	CASSPSGREAFF	TGTGCCAGCAGCCCCTCCGGGCGTGAAGCTTTCTTT
TRBV7-2	-	-	TRBJ1-5	CASSLGVYQPQHF	TGTGCCAGCAGCCTTGGAGTCTATCAGCCCCAGCATTTT
TRBV20-1	-	-	TRBJ1-2	CSAGAQGGYTF	TGCAGTGCTGGGGCCCAAGGGGGCTACACCTTC
TRBV19	-	TRBD1	TRBJ1-3	CASWDSFGNTIYF	TGTGCCAGTTGGGACAGTTTTGGAAACACCATATATTTT
TRBV19	once	-	TRBJ1-5	CASSADSNQPQHF	TGTGCCAGTAGTGCGGACAGTAATCAGCCCCAGCATTTT
TRBV7-2	once	-	TRBJ1-1	CASSLYVGAQTEAFF	TGTGCCAGCAGTCTTTACGTGGGGGCGCAAACTGAAGCTTTCTTT
TRBV6-6	once	TRBD1	TRBJ2-5	CASRRRTGMGETQYF	TGTGCCAGCAGGCGCCGGACAGGGATGGGGGAGACCCAGTACTTC
TRBV10-3	-	TRBD1	TRBJ1-1	CAISAGGGASEAFF	TGTGCCATCAGTGCAGGGGGGGGCGCGTCTGAAGCTTTCTTT
TRBV5-1	-	-	TRBJ2-2	CASSKWTNTGELFF	TGCGCCAGCAGCAAATGGACGAACACCGGGGAGCTGTTTTTT
TRBV18	-	-	TRBJ1-2	CASSPAGAGGYTF	TGTGCCAGCTCACCAGCAGGGGCCGGAGGCTACACCTTC
TRBV28	-	TRBD1	TRBJ1-2	CASRADRAYGYTF	TGTGCCAGCAGGGCTGACAGGGCCTATGGCTACACCTTC
TRBV9	-	-	TRBJ2-3	CASSVRLATNTDTQYF	TGTGCCAGCAGCGTAAGGCTAGCCACGAACACAGATACGCAGTATTTT
TRBV7-8	-	TRBD1	TRBJ1-5	CASSLLRDSLILNQPQHF	TGTGCCAGCAGCTTACTCCGGGACAGCCTTATTTTAAATCAGCCCCAGCATTTT
TRBV6-1	-	TRBD2	TRBJ2-5	CASRSSGEVTQYF	TGTGCCAGCAGATCTAGCGGGGAGGTGACCCAGTACTTC
TRBV5-1	-	-	TRBJ1-1	CASSLTVPGYTEAFF	TGCGCCAGCAGCTTAACGGTGCCGGGGTACACTGAAGCTTTCTTT
TRBV7-2	once	-	TRBJ2-3	CASSRGFNTQYF	TGTGCCAGCAGCCGAGGGTTCAATACGCAGTATTTT
TRBV5-1	-	-	TRBJ2-6	CASSLRGSGANVLTF	TGCGCCAGCAGCTTGAGGGGGTCTGGGGCCAACGTCCTGACTTTC
TRBV30	-	TRBD1	TRBJ2-5	CAWSRDRGSWETQYF	TGTGCCTGGAGTCGAGACAGGGGGTCTTGGGAGACCCAGTACTTC
TRBV6-5	-	-	TRBJ1-1	CASSIAPGALKTFF	TGTGCCAGCAGTATAGCCCCAGGGGCGCTAAAAACTTTCTTT
TRBV29-1	-	-	TRBJ2-5	CSAMRGRGDGTQYF	TGCAGTGCCATGCGTGGCAGGGGGGACGGGACCCAGTACTTC